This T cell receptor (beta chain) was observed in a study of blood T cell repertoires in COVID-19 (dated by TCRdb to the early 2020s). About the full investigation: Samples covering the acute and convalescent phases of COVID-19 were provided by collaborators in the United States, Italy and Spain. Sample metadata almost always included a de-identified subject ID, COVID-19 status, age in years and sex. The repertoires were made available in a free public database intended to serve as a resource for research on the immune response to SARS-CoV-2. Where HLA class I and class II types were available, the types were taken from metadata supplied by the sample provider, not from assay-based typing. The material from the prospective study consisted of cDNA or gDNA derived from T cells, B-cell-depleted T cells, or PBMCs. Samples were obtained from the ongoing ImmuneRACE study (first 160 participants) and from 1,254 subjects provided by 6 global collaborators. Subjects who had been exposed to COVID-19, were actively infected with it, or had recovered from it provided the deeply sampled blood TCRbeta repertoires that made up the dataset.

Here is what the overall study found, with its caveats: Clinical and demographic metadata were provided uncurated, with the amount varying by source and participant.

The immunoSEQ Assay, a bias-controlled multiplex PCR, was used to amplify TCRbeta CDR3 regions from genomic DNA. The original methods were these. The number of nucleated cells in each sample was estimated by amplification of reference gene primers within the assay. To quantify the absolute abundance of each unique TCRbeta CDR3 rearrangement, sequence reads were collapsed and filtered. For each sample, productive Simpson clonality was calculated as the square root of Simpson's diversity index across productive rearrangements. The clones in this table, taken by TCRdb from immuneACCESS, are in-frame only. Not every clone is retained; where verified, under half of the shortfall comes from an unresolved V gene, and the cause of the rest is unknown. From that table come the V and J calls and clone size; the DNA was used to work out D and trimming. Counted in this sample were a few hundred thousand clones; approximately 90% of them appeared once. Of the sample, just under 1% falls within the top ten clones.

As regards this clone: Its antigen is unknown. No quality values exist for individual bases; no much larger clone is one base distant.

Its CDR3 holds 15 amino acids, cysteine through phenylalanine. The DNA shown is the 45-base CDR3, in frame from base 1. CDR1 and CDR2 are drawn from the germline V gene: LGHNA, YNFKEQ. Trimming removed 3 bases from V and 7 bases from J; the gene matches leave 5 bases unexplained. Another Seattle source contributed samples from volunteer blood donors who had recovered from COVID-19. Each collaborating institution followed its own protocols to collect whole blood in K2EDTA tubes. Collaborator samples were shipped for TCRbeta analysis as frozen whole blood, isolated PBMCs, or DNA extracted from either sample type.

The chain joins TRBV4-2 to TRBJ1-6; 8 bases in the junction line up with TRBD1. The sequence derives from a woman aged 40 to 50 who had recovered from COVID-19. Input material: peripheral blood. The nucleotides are TGTGCCAGCAGCCACCCTGGGACAGGCAATTCACCCCTCCACTTT. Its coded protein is CASSHPGTGNSPLHF.